This T cell receptor (beta chain) was found in a study of OX40 agonist ivuxolimab in advanced cancers. Overall study results and limits: Undetermined was the antigen specificity of the expanded peripheral T cells.

V was clipped by 8 bases and J by 4 bases; unmatched bases: 4. This CDR3 region has 12 residues. Germline V gene sequence: CDR1 LNHDA, CDR2 SQIVND (reference sequence). Regarding this clone: Its antigen is as yet unknown.

Method: immunoSEQ multiplex PCR; TCRdb's copy keeps in-frame clones and lacks some. The top ten clones hold about 8% of a sample with roughly 87,000 clones, 92% of them seen once. Exclusion of a patient followed from autoimmune disease history or systemic immunosuppression. Peripheral blood came from all dose cohorts at three timepoints. The input for sequencing was CD4+ or CD8+ T cells sorted from blood, taken in a trial of the OX40 agonist ivuxolimab. This chain connects TRBV19 to TRBJ1-1; 7 bases fit TRBD1. This TCR was sampled from an adult with an advanced solid tumor such as melanoma, head and neck, liver or kidney cancer. The CDR3 DNA follows: TGTGCCAGTGAGCGGGACAGCACTGAAGCTTTCTTT. Its protein is CASERDSTEAFF.